Following are 29 T cell receptor beta chains from one sample sequenced in a study of blood T cells in healthy people across ages. It was with a sample-barcoded 5' primer and a J-beta primer mix that a second PCR of about 6 to 12 cycles was run. TCRdb itself ran the 5' RACE reads through MiXCR, one entry per CDR3 protein. Of around 650,000 distinct CDR3 sequences detected, over 40% appear once; the ten largest clones hold 25% to 30%. The specimen was blood. The receptors originated from a man older than 75 in good health.

The rearrangement uses TRBV27 and TRBJ2-1; 13 bases align to TRBD2. The J call may be incorrect, as the DNA end agrees better with TRBJ2-7. The CDR3 is 17 amino acids. CDR1 is MNHEY and CDR2 is SMNVEV in the germline V gene (reference sequence). The CDR3 is CASSTGTSGIVLNEQYF. CDR3 DNA: TGTGCCAGCAGTACCGGGACTAGCGGGATCGTTCTGAATGAGCAGTACTTC.

This chain uses TRBV4-2 with TRBJ1-2, with a tentative D call TRBD1 (5 bases). V lost 2 bases and J 2 bases, leaving 9 bases between the germline ends. Germline loops: CDR1 LGHNA, CDR2 YNFKEQ. The CDR3 covers 14 residues. CDR3 bases: TGTGCCAGCAGCCAAAACGACAGAAACTATGGCTACACCTTC. It specifies CASSQNDRNYGYTF.

The chain employs TRBV20-1 and TRBJ2-5; 9 bases are shared with TRBD2. CDR1 is DFQATT, CDR2 SNEGSKA, per germline (reference sequence). The CDR3 is 16 amino acids. V lost 0 bases, J lost 2 bases, and 7 bases stayed unmatched. In nucleotides, the CDR3 is TGCAGTGCTAGAGATGTAGCGGGGGACCAACAAGAGACCCAGTACTTC. It yields the protein CSARDVAGDQQETQYF.

The chain carries TRBV29-1 and TRBJ2-1; 8 bases match TRBD2. V gave up 7 bases and J gave up 8 bases; unmatched junction bases: 16. The CDR3 spans 15 residues. Per the germline V gene, CDR1 is SQVTM and CDR2 is ANQGSEA. As DNA, the CDR3 is TGCAGCGCAATCGGGCAAGCGGGAGCTGGACATGAGCAGTTCTTC. Translated: CSAIGQAGAGHEQFF.

In this sample, this clonotype turned up once. The gene calls are TRBV29-1 and TRBJ2-5, with D possibly TRBD1 on 7 matching bases. The V gene lost 7 bases and the J gene lost 11 bases, with 20 bases spanning the gap. CDR1 is SQVTM and CDR2 is ANQGSEA in the germline V gene. The CDR3 runs to 12 residues. The CDR3 here is CSARGDRREQYF. CDR3 DNA: TGCAGCGCCAGGGGGGACAGAAGAGAGCAGTACTTC.

The chain has TRBV4-3 and TRBJ2-1; 9 bases map to TRBD2. The CDR3 contains 16 residues. Germline V gene lookup returns CDR1 LGHNA and CDR2 YSLEER. V shed 2 bases, J shed 7 bases, and the junction held 9 bases outside the gene matches. In DNA, the CDR3 is TGCGCCAGCAGCCAACAGAGAGCGGGGGGTTTAAATGAGCAGTTCTTC. This translates into CASSQQRAGGLNEQFF.

Only a few counts were recorded for this clonotype. The V gene is TRBV12-3 or TRBV12-4, the J gene TRBJ2-4; 7 bases fit TRBD2. CDR3 size: 17 residues. V was clipped by 5 bases and J by 0 bases; unmatched bases: 10. In DNA, the CDR3 is TGTGCCAGCAGTGTAGGCGGGGGAATCCAAGCCAAAAACATTCAGTACTTC. It translates to CASSVGGGIQAKNIQYF.

In this sample, this clonotype turned up a few times. This chain links TRBV24-1 with TRBJ2-5, with D perhaps given as TRBD1 or TRBD2 (5 bases each). CDR3 length: 15 amino acids. Trimming pared 3 bases from V and 1 base from J, leaving 11 bases between. Germline V gene sequence: CDR1 KGHDR, CDR2 SFDVKD. The CDR3: CATSDHGTGQETQYF. The CDR3, as DNA: TGTGCCACCAGTGATCACGGGACGGGCCAAGAGACCCAGTACTTC.

This clonotype was detected only a few times. The CDR3 DNA reads TGTGCCAGCAGCCGGACTACCACCTTTACCTACGAGCAGTACTTC. Translated, it gives CASSRTTTFTYEQYF. The chain has TRBV6-2 or TRBV6-3 and TRBJ2-7; D is perhaps TRBD2 (6 bases). CDR1 and CDR2 from the germline V gene are MNHEY and SVGEGT. Trimming shortened V by 6 bases and J by 2 bases, and 17 bases separated the two germline ends. The CDR3 sequence is 15 residues long.

The chain links TRBV2 to TRBJ2-3, with 8 bases matching TRBD2. The CDR3 is 14 amino acids. CDR1 is SNHLY, CDR2 FYNNEI, per germline. Trimming cost V 7 bases and J 1 base; bases outside gene matches: 4. The chain's CDR3 is CASNEGLGTDTQYF. The CDR3 DNA reads TGTGCCAGCAATGAGGGACTAGGCACAGATACGCAGTATTTT.

Only a few counts were recorded for this clonotype. The chain links TRBV27 to TRBJ1-2; TRBD1 matches at 9 bases. Germline values: CDR1 MNHEY, CDR2 SMNVEV (reference sequence). V was clipped by 5 bases and J by 2 bases; unmatched bases: 15. This CDR3 is 18 amino acids long. The CDR3 region has the DNA TGTGCCAGCAGTGCGATGACCGGGACAGGGCTCGGAAACTATGGCTACACCTTC. Protein: CASSAMTGTGLGNYGYTF.

The genes are TRBV7-7 and TRBJ2-4, with D hard to call. The last part of the DNA fits TRBJ2-7 better; the J call may be wrong. CDR3 length: 14 amino acids. The germline V gene encodes CDR1 SSHAT and CDR2 FNYEAQ (reference sequence). The CDR3 loop is CASSLEARSYEQYF. The CDR3 DNA sequence: TGTGCCAGCAGCTTAGAAGCGAGGAGTTACGAGCAGTACTTC.

This clonotype was detected a few times. V usage is TRBV24-1 and J usage is TRBJ1-2, with a possible D match to TRBD1 (5 bases). This CDR3 comprises 15 residues. The V gene's germline CDR1 is KGHDR and CDR2 SFDVKD. The ends were cut back, 5 bases at V and 4 bases at J, with 16 bases in the middle. The CDR3 DNA is TGTGCCACCAGTGTTCCTGGGACTGGACGCTATGGCTACACCTTC. Amino acid sequence: CATSVPGTGRYGYTF.

The rearrangement links TRBV20-1 to TRBJ2-7; TRBD1 matches 7 bases. This CDR3 is 13 amino acids long. Germline-derived CDR1 and CDR2 are DFQATT and SNEGSKA (reference sequence). J gave up 2 bases and V 5 bases, and 6 bases lay outside the gene matches. The chain's CDR3 is CSAGSQGAYEQYF. CDR3 bases: TGCAGTGCTGGAAGCCAGGGGGCCTACGAGCAGTACTTC.

J is TRBJ1-6 and V is TRBV5-1, with D uncertain. CDR1 SGHRS and CDR2 YFSETQ come from the germline V gene. The CDR3 length is 17 residues. V was clipped by 0 bases and J by 2 bases, with 12 bases between them. The DNA for the CDR3 is TGCGCCAGCAGCTTGGAGGGAGGGATGGCCTATAATTCACCCCTCCACTTT. Protein product: CASSLEGGMAYNSPLHF.

The chain joins TRBV7-2 to TRBJ2-7, with 8 bases fitting TRBD1. V shed 5 bases and J 8 bases; nucleotides not matched to a gene: 11. Germline CDR1 is SGHTA and CDR2 is FQGNSA. This CDR3 has 14 amino acids. CDR3 nucleotide sequence: TGTGCCAGCAGCCCACGGACAGGGTCGGACAAGCAGTACTTC. It is translated as CASSPRTGSDKQYF.

The genes are TRBV7-2 and TRBJ2-5, with 9 nucleotides matching TRBD2. V shed 1 base and J 8 bases; nucleotides not matched to a gene: 11. This CDR3 comprises 16 residues. Germline V gene lookup returns CDR1 SGHTA and CDR2 FQGNSA. The CDR3 is CASSLEASGTLGTQYF. The CDR3 coding sequence is TGTGCCAGCAGCTTAGAGGCTAGCGGGACCCTCGGAACCCAGTACTTC.

This clonotype appeared a few times. V gene TRBV25-1 combines with J gene TRBJ2-3, with 13 bases matching TRBD2. V was pared by 4 bases and J by 4 bases, with 5 bases of the junction left unmatched. The CDR3 contains 16 residues. The germline gives CDR1 MGHDK, CDR2 SYGVNS. The CDR3 reads CASSVRTSGRSDTQYF. CDR3 sequence (DNA): TGTGCCAGCAGTGTAAGGACTAGCGGGAGATCAGATACGCAGTATTTT.

V is TRBV28 and J is TRBJ1-2, with TRBD1 identical over 7 bases. CDR1 and CDR2 from the germline V gene are MDHEN and SYDVKM. CDR3 size: 14 residues. With V trimmed by 6 bases and J by 5 bases, 9 bases remained unmatched. The CDR3 sequence: CASSQRTGLYGYTF. CDR3 nucleotide sequence: TGTGCCAGCAGCCAGAGGACAGGTCTTTATGGCTACACCTTC.

V usage is TRBV6-2 or TRBV6-3 and J usage is TRBJ2-5, with D possibly matching TRBD1 (5 bases). V was clipped by 4 bases and J by 0 bases, with 9 bases between them. There are 14 residues in the CDR3. Looked up from germline, CDR1 is MNHEY and CDR2 is SVGEGT. CDR3 sequence: CASSLRQYQETQYF. The CDR3 region has the DNA TGTGCCAGCAGTTTGCGACAGTACCAAGAGACCCAGTACTTC.

There are a few counts of this clonotype. The chain couples TRBV2 to TRBJ1-5; D possibly corresponds to TRBD1 (5 bases). Germline V gene lookup returns CDR1 SNHLY and CDR2 FYNNEI. CDR3 length: 13 residues. The ends were cut back, 10 bases at V and 6 bases at J, with 16 bases in the middle. The CDR3 DNA reads as TGTGCCATCGCGGGGGACCTCGGTCAGCCCCAGCATTTT. Protein product: CAIAGDLGQPQHF.

The chain joins TRBV12-3 or TRBV12-4 to TRBJ1-1; D not certain. Trimming shortened V by 1 base and J by 6 bases, and 9 bases separated the two germline ends. CDR3 length: 13 residues. The CDR3 DNA sequence: TGTGCCAGCAGTTTAGGTCAGAGACCTGAAGCTTTCTTT. Translation: CASSLGQRPEAFF.

This clonotype was seen at least ten times. V gene TRBV6-1 combines with J gene TRBJ2-7; TRBD1 might be the D (6 bases). V was pared by 1 base and J by 3 bases, with 10 bases between. The germline gives CDR1 MNHNS, CDR2 SASEGT. CDR3 size: 14 residues. The CDR3 is CASSEGYRVYEQYF. The CDR3 DNA sequence: TGTGCCAGCAGTGAAGGTTACAGGGTCTACGAGCAGTACTTC.

A word on this clonotype: A clone one base away is much larger, so this may be a read error. The rearrangement links TRBV15 to TRBJ2-5; 7 bases align to TRBD1. The V gene end was trimmed by 2 bases and the J gene end by 4 bases; junction bases not matched to a gene: 4. The CDR3 is made up of 14 amino acids. CDR1 and CDR2 from the germline V gene are LNHNV and YYDKDF (reference sequence). CDR3 region: CATSRRTGRETQYF. CDR3 DNA: TGTGCCACCAGCAGACGGACAGGACGAGAGACCCAGTACTTC.

The chain is built from TRBV12-5 and TRBJ2-7; D unclear. CDR1 LGHNT and CDR2 FRNRAP come from the germline V gene. The CDR3 runs to 15 residues. With 1 base removed from V and 4 bases from J, the gap between germline ends came to 14 bases. This chain's CDR3 is CASGLGGIGSYEQYF. For the CDR3, the DNA is TGTGCTAGTGGTTTGGGGGGAATTGGTTCGTACGAGCAGTACTTC.

The chain carries TRBV6-5 and TRBJ1-4; D ambiguous. With 3 bases removed from V and 5 bases from J, the gap between germline ends came to 10 bases. The germline gives CDR1 MNHEY, CDR2 SVGAGI. CDR3 length: 14 residues. The CDR3 DNA sequence: TGTGCCAGCAGTTATAGACGGGTAAATGAAAAACTGTTTTTT. It is translated as CASSYRRVNEKLFF.

This clonotype was recorded once. V and J are TRBV28 and TRBJ2-7; weak D call: TRBD1 (6 bases). This CDR3 is 16 amino acids long. V gave up 1 base and J gave up 0 bases, with 13 bases separating them. The germline V gene encodes CDR1 MDHEN and CDR2 SYDVKM. The CDR3 spells CASSLFGTKSSYEQYF. Here the CDR3 DNA reads TGTGCCAGCAGTTTATTCGGGACAAAGAGCTCCTACGAGCAGTACTTC. The whole variable domain, filled in from reference TRBV28 and TRBJ2-7, reads DVKVTQSSRYLVKRTGEKVFLECVQDMDHENMFWYRQDPGLGLRLIYFSYDVKMKEKGDIPEGYSVSREKKERFSLILESASTNQTSMYLCASSLFGTKSSYEQYFGPGTRLTVT.

The chain links TRBV19 to TRBJ2-2; D assignment may be TRBD1 or TRBD2 (5 bases each). Trimming took 6 bases from V and 2 from J, leaving 13 bases between them. CDR1 and CDR2 (germline): LNHDA, SQIVND (reference sequence). This CDR3 is built from 15 residues. The CDR3 loop reads CASSPKGSNTGELFF. In DNA, the CDR3 is TGTGCCAGTAGCCCCAAGGGGAGCAACACCGGGGAGCTGTTTTTT.

The chain is built from TRBV13 and TRBJ2-5; D is perhaps TRBD2 (5 bases). CDR3 size: 15 residues. The germline gives CDR1 PRHDT, CDR2 FYEKMQ (reference sequence). V was pared by 2 bases and J by 4 bases, with 14 bases between. CDR3 bases: TGTGCCAGCAGCTTACAGCTCTCTGCGGGAGAGACCCAGTACTTC. It specifies CASSLQLSAGETQYF.